The 29 T cell receptor beta chains below all came from one sample that was sequenced in a study of blood T cell repertoires in COVID-19. The protocol was immunoSEQ multiplex PCR, while the TCRdb copy is restricted to in-frame clones and leaves out a portion. The profile shows 120,000 or so clones, 87% of them singletons. The specimen was peripheral blood. The receptors were sampled from a woman aged 55-70 years with acute or convalescent COVID-19.

In this sample, this clone turned up once. This same CDR3 is encoded by further DNA sequences in the sample. The chain couples TRBV10-2 to TRBJ2-1; no definite D call. CDR3 size: 11 residues. Per germline, CDR1 WSHSY and CDR2 SAAADI. Trimming removed 6 bases at V and 7 bases at J, with 7 bases between. CDR3: CASRLVNEQFF. CDR3 coding DNA: TGCGCCAGCAGGCTAGTTAATGAGCAGTTCTTC.

CDR3 sequence: CSASDPGGWFETQYF. The CDR3 DNA reads as TGCAGTGCTAGTGACCCAGGGGGTTGGTTTGAGACCCAGTACTTC. The chain carries TRBV20-1 and TRBJ2-5, with 7 bases matching TRBD1. V shed 3 bases, J shed 5 bases, and the junction held 12 bases outside the gene matches. The CDR3 consists of 15 residues. Per germline, CDR1 DFQATT and CDR2 SNEGSKA (reference sequence).

In its sample, this clone was seen once. The V call is TRBV15, the J call TRBJ1-1, with D perhaps matching TRBD1 (5 bases). V was shortened by 6 bases and J by 4 bases, with 15 bases between the two germline ends. Germline CDR1 is LNHNV and CDR2 is YYDKDF (reference sequence). CDR3 size: 14 residues. The CDR3 spells CATSGGGRSTEAFF. In DNA, the CDR3 is TGTGCCACCAGTGGCGGGGGGAGATCCACTGAAGCTTTCTTT.

The CDR3 loop reads CATSRGTAQETQYF. CDR3 DNA sequence: TGTGCCACCAGCAGAGGGACAGCTCAAGAGACCCAGTACTTC. This sequence joins TRBV15 and TRBJ2-5, with D possibly being TRBD1 (6 bases). The V end lost 1 base, the J end lost 2 bases, and 8 bases lay between the germline ends. The CDR3 covers 14 residues. Germline V gene data show CDR1 as LNHNV and CDR2 as YYDKDF (reference sequence).

This chain uses TRBV21-1 with TRBJ2-2; TRBD2, as called in the table, went unchecked against the DNA. TRBV21-1 is designated a pseudogene. The CDR3 loop spans 18 amino acids. For the CDR3, the DNA is TGTGCCAGGCCGGGGATCCTTTGTGGGTGGGGTTTTCCCGGGGAGCTGTTTTTT. Its translation is CARPGILCGWGFPGELFF.

This chain joins TRBV6-1 and TRBJ1-1; D is possibly TRBD1 (6 bases). V gave up 3 bases and J gave up 6 bases, with 11 bases separating them. Germline V gene sequence: CDR1 MNHNS, CDR2 SASEGT. This CDR3 is 13 amino acids long. CDR3 coding DNA: TGTGCCAGCAGTGAGTGGGGGCGTTCTGAAGCTTTCTTT. Amino acid sequence: CASSEWGRSEAFF.

This chain links TRBV24-1 with TRBJ1-4; D uncertain. The CDR3 totals 15 residues. V shed 3 bases and J shed 7 bases, with 14 bases lying between them. From germline, CDR1 is KGHDR and CDR2 SFDVKD. CDR3 nucleotide sequence: TGTGCCACCAGTGATCCCCAAACCCCGGGTGAAAAACTGTTTTTT. This translates into CATSDPQTPGEKLFF.

The CDR3 region has the DNA TGTGCCAGTAGTATAGTCGCCGGGACAGGGGTCACCGGGGAGCTGTTTTTT. As protein: CASSIVAGTGVTGELFF. The chain recombines TRBV19 with TRBJ2-2; 10 positions agree with TRBD1. Per germline, CDR1 LNHDA and CDR2 SQIVND (reference sequence). This CDR3 is built from 17 residues. The junction had 6 bases not matched to a gene; V was cut back by 1 base and J by 4 bases.

V gene TRBV6-5 combines with J gene TRBJ1-2; the match to TRBD1 covers 9 bases. The CDR3 length is 14 residues. V trimming: 2 bases; J trimming: 5 bases; junction bases outside the gene matches: 3. Germline assignment: CDR1 MNHEY and CDR2 SVGAGI. The CDR3 reads CASSYGGQGYGYTF. The CDR3 coding sequence is TGTGCCAGCAGTTACGGGGGACAGGGTTATGGCTACACCTTC.

The chain uses TRBV30 and TRBJ1-1, with D perhaps matching TRBD1 (6 bases). Germline CDR1 reads GTSNPN; CDR2 reads SVGIG (reference sequence). There are 16 residues in the CDR3. V lost 0 bases, J lost 2 bases, and 16 bases lay in between. Here the CDR3 reads CAWSVGRGRLNTEAFF. CDR3 DNA: TGTGCCTGGAGTGTTGGCAGGGGCCGGCTTAACACTGAAGCTTTCTTT.

The gene calls are TRBV11-2 and TRBJ1-6; 12 bases are a match to TRBD1. In germline, CDR1 is SGHAT, CDR2 FQNNGV. The CDR3 extends over 16 amino acids. V lost 1 base to trimming and J lost 14 bases; unmatched junction nucleotides: 9. CDR3 in amino acids: CASSLVPGTGGRALHF. The CDR3 nucleotides are TGTGCCAGCAGCTTAGTCCCTGGGACAGGGGGCCGTGCCCTCCACTTT.

This clone showed up just once. The rearrangement joins TRBV6-1 to TRBJ1-2; 8 bases line up with TRBD1. The J segment lost 7 bases and the V segment lost 3 bases, leaving 4 bases of the junction unmatched. This CDR3 region has 13 residues. The germline V gene has CDR1 MNHNS and CDR2 SASEGT. The CDR3, as DNA: TGTGCCAGCAGTGACAGGGGGCGCTTTGGCTACACCTTC. Its protein product is CASSDRGRFGYTF.

The chain is built from TRBV29-1 and TRBJ2-3, with 9 bases aligning to TRBD2. V lost 4 bases, J lost 6 bases, and 11 bases stayed unmatched. CDR1 is SQVTM and CDR2 is ANQGSEA in the germline V gene. The CDR3 totals 15 residues. CDR3 sequence (DNA): TGCAGCGTTGGGACTAGCGCGACGAGAGGGGATACGCAGTATTTT. Translation gives CSVGTSATRGDTQYF.

The chain recombines TRBV6-5 with TRBJ2-3, with 10 bases fitting TRBD2. There are 14 residues in the CDR3. Germline V CDR1 and CDR2: MNHEY, SVGAGI. V trimming: 6 bases; J trimming: 2 bases; junction bases outside the gene matches: 2. CDR3: CASRLAGSTDTQYF. The CDR3 DNA is TGTGCCAGCAGACTAGCGGGGTCCACAGATACGCAGTATTTT.

The chain carries TRBV27 and TRBJ1-4; 7 bases match TRBD1. The CDR3 consists of 14 residues. Germline V gene sequence: CDR1 MNHEY, CDR2 SMNVEV (reference sequence). The V and J ends lost 5 bases and 10 bases, in that order; junction bases with no gene match: 10. Here the CDR3 reads CASSPGTAAVKLFF. In DNA form, the CDR3 reads TGTGCCAGCAGTCCAGGGACAGCGGCCGTAAAACTGTTTTTT.

The chain joins TRBV7-8 to TRBJ1-2; 8 bases are shared with TRBD1. V lost 0 bases, J lost 7 bases, and 10 bases stayed unmatched. The CDR3 is 16 amino acids. Looked up from germline, CDR1 is SGHVS and CDR2 is FQNEAQ. Written as DNA, the CDR3 is TGTGCCAGCAGCTTAGCCACTTTAACACAGGGGGGTGGCTACACCTTC. As protein: CASSLATLTQGGGYTF.

The gene calls are TRBV9 and TRBJ2-2; D is unresolved. This CDR3 spans 15 amino acids. The V end was cut by 0 bases, the J end by 4 bases, with 10 bases between. Germline values: CDR1 SGDLS, CDR2 YYNGEE. The CDR3 DNA is TGTGCCAGCAGCGTAGATGTTTTCTCCACCGGGGAGCTGTTTTTT. This codes for CASSVDVFSTGELFF.

This chain connects TRBV5-4 to TRBJ2-1; 8 nucleotides line up with TRBD2. J lost 5 bases, V lost 0 bases, and 4 bases had no gene match. CDR1 and CDR2 (germline): SGHNT, YYREEE (reference sequence). The CDR3 sequence is 15 residues long. In DNA form, the CDR3 reads TGTGCCAGCAGCTTGGCCACGGGAGGGAACAATGAGCAGTTCTTC. Residues: CASSLATGGNNEQFF.

This clone was observed once. The chain links TRBV5-1 to TRBJ1-4; D is unclear. V was shortened by 4 bases and J by 0 bases, with 10 bases between the two germline ends. The CDR3 consists of 15 residues. CDR1 is SGHRS and CDR2 is YFSETQ in the germline V gene. The CDR3 coding sequence is TGCGCCAGCAGCCTCAATACTGCAACTAATGAAAAACTGTTTTTT. Translated: CASSLNTATNEKLFF.

The chain recombines TRBV7-2 with TRBJ1-2; maybe TRBD1 (5 bases). Looked up from germline, CDR1 is SGHTA and CDR2 is FQGNSA. This CDR3 has 14 amino acids. V was shortened by 1 base and J by 5 bases, with 11 bases between the two germline ends. The CDR3 DNA sequence: TGTGCCAGCAGCTTAGAAGGGGTGGGGTATGGCTACACCTTC. It translates to CASSLEGVGYGYTF.

The chain employs TRBV30 and TRBJ1-2; the D gene is possibly TRBD1 (6 bases). The CDR3 consists of 15 residues. CDR1 is GTSNPN, CDR2 SVGIG, per germline (reference sequence). Trimming stripped 3 bases from V and 6 bases from J, with 20 bases between. The CDR3 coding sequence is TGTGCCTGGAGCGGGACGGGACACCAGGTGAATGGCTACACCTTC. Translated: CAWSGTGHQVNGYTF.

The chain uses TRBV2 and TRBJ1-2; D remains ambiguous. Trimming cost V 4 bases and J 1 base, with 7 bases left between them. CDR3 length: 13 amino acids. Germline values: CDR1 SNHLY, CDR2 FYNNEI. The CDR3 bases are TGTGCCAGCAGTGGGGCAAATAACTATGGCTACACCTTC. Amino acid sequence: CASSGANNYGYTF.

The chain joins TRBV7-6 to TRBJ2-5; 16 nucleotides match TRBD2. This CDR3 comprises 20 residues. Losses at the gene ends were 1 base for V and 6 bases for J; bases not matched to a gene: 14. Looked up from germline, CDR1 is SGHVS and CDR2 is FNYEAQ. Here the CDR3 reads CASSLGARAGTSGRGKTQYF. CDR3 bases: TGTGCCAGCAGCTTAGGCGCCAGGGCTGGGACTAGCGGGAGGGGAAAGACCCAGTACTTC.

This chain links TRBV6-6 with TRBJ1-5; 7 bases are shared with TRBD1. The CDR3 spans 14 residues. V trimming: 5 bases; J trimming: 3 bases; junction bases outside the gene matches: 4. In germline, CDR1 is MNHNY, CDR2 SVGAGI (reference sequence). For the CDR3, the DNA is TGTGCCAGCAGTCAGGGACAGTCCAATCAGCCCCAGCATTTT. It is translated as CASSQGQSNQPQHF.

The CDR3 sequence: CATSRGSLTGGNTEAFF. Written as DNA, the CDR3 is TGTGCCACCAGCAGAGGGTCCTTGACAGGGGGGAACACTGAAGCTTTCTTT. The genes are TRBV15 and TRBJ1-1; 9 nucleotides align to TRBD1. The germline CDR1 and CDR2 sequences are LNHNV and YYDKDF (reference sequence). Germline trimming cut 1 base from V and 1 base from J; bases unmatched to any gene: 7. The CDR3 runs to 17 residues.

The chain links TRBV5-1 to TRBJ2-3; a weak D match, TRBD2 (5 bases). The V gene's germline CDR1 is SGHRS and CDR2 YFSETQ. Trimming shortened V by 5 bases and J by 2 bases, and 12 bases separated the two germline ends. The CDR3 totals 14 residues. Here the CDR3 reads CASRVSEITDTQYF. CDR3 sequence (DNA): TGCGCCAGCAGGGTTAGCGAGATCACAGATACGCAGTATTTT.

The V call is TRBV6-1, the J call TRBJ2-3; 10 nucleotides match TRBD2. The germline V gene encodes CDR1 MNHNS and CDR2 SASEGT. The CDR3 covers 18 residues. V shed 0 bases, J shed 2 bases, and the junction held 8 bases outside the gene matches. The CDR3 DNA follows: TGTGCCAGCAGTGAAGCGGCCCTGGGACTAGCGCCCACAGATACGCAGTATTTT. It translates to CASSEAALGLAPTDTQYF.

This clone has only one observation. The chain employs TRBV5-1 and TRBJ2-5; D is perhaps TRBD2 (6 bases). Trimming cost V 4 bases and J 2 bases, with 15 bases left between them. The CDR3 sequence is 15 residues long. From germline, CDR1 is SGHRS and CDR2 YFSETQ. The CDR3 loop reads CASSRDLASQETQYF. CDR3 bases: TGCGCCAGCAGCAGAGATCTAGCGTCTCAAGAGACCCAGTACTTC.

This chain links TRBV7-6 with TRBJ2-1; D is undetermined. The CDR3 spans 16 residues. With 1 base removed from V and 5 bases from J, the gap between germline ends came to 15 bases. CDR1 is SGHVS and CDR2 is FNYEAQ in the germline V gene. In nucleotides, the CDR3 is TGTGCCAGCAGCTTAGATGGCGCAGGCCCCCACAATGAGCAGTTCTTC. This encodes CASSLDGAGPHNEQFF. The whole variable domain, filled in from reference TRBV7-6 and TRBJ2-1, reads GAGVSQSPRYKVTKRGQDVALRCDPISGHVSLYWYRQALGQGPEFLTYFNYEAQQDKSGLPNDRFSAERPEGSISTLTIQRTEQRDSAMYRCASSLDGAGPHNEQFFGPGTRLTVL.